The clone carrying this TCR beta chain was seen a few times. Antigen specificity is unknown. Germline loops: CDR1 LGHDT, CDR2 YNNKEL (reference sequence). Trimming removed 3 bases at V and 0 bases at J, with 12 bases between. The CDR3 is 16 amino acids. This record comes from a study of T-cell reconstitution after alpha-beta-depleted transplantation in children. Study-level results: Several hundred rapidly expanded clones from non-depleted graft cells reportedly supplied alpha-beta T cells about two months post-transplant. Recipient T cells and thymic progenitors that survived were the source of the high TCRbeta diversity seen at day 60 in some patients. T-cell counts and diversity at one year post-transplant came mainly from newly produced T cells.

TCRbeta library construction was performed incorporating unique molecular identifiers. TCRdb re-derived calls from the PCR reads in MiXCR, one entry per CDR3 protein. The sample lists roughly 670,000 distinct CDR3 sequences; 10% to 15% were seen once. The clonotype originates from a girl aged 2 to 10 with congenital amegakaryocytic thrombocytopenia, due to receive a stem cell transplant. This specimen was PBMCs, taken before TCRalphabeta/CD19-depleted stem cell transplant. This rearrangement joins TRBV3-1 to TRBJ1-3; D remains unclear. For the CDR3, the DNA is TGTGCCAGCAGCCAGGCGGAGGCTCACTCTGGAAACACCATATATTTT. Encoded protein: CASSQAEAHSGNTIYF. The variable domain in full, with the rest retrieved from reference TRBV3-1 and TRBJ1-3, is DTAVSQTPKYLVTQMGNDKSIKCEQNLGHDTMYWYKQDSKKFLKIMFSYNNKELIINETVPNRFSPKSPDKAHLNLHINSLELGDSAVYFCASSQAEAHSGNTIYFGEGSWLTVV.